Listed below are T cell receptor beta chains from one sample, sequenced in a study of vaccination and CD4 T cells after COVID-19. TCRdb re-called the PCR reads with MiXCR, one entry per CDR3 protein. This table has around 14,000 distinct CDR3 sequences, 69% appearing once. Sequenced material: CD4+ T cells from blood, taken after SARS-CoV-2 vaccination. The receptors come from a human donor who had recovered from COVID-19. Both conserved end residues are part of each CDR3. The D gene is left open where the match is weak. Some rows have no size entry. The others give once, few or many, or a class for an expanded clone.

len	v_gene	j_gene	abundance	d_gene	CDR3aa	CDR3nt
18	TRBV21-1	TRBJ1-5	-	-	CASSKAPRTGGFGQPQHF	TGTGCCAGCAGCAAAGCTCCTCGGACAGGGGGATTCGGTCAGCCCCAGCATTTT
12	TRBV20-1	TRBJ1-2	large	-	CSARKGSYGYTF	TGCAGTGCTAGAAAGGGGAGTTATGGCTACACCTTC
17	TRBV5-4	TRBJ2-2	-	TRBD1	CASRERQGAKDTGELFF	TGTGCCAGCAGGGAAAGACAGGGGGCAAAGGACACCGGGGAGCTGTTTTTT
16	TRBV2	TRBJ1-6	few	-	CASGQGRPSYNSPLHF	TGTGCCAGCGGGCAGGGGCGCCCCTCCTATAATTCACCCCTCCACTTT
15	TRBV19	TRBJ1-1	-	-	CATQFEVGLGYEAFF	TGTGCCACCCAGTTTGAGGTGGGTTTGGGCTACGAAGCTTTCTTT
15	TRBV2	TRBJ2-5	few	TRBD2	CASSATSGGKKTQYF	TGTGCCAGCAGTGCGACTAGCGGAGGGAAGAAGACCCAGTACTTC
14	TRBV27	TRBJ2-7	-	TRBD2	CASSRREGPWEQYF	TGTGCCAGCAGTAGGCGGGAGGGCCCTTGGGAGCAGTACTTC
16	TRBV24-1	TRBJ2-5	-	TRBD1	CATSDPRDSFQETQYF	TGTGCCACCAGTGATCCCCGGGACAGCTTCCAAGAGACCCAGTACTTC
15	TRBV20-1	TRBJ1-5	-	TRBD1	CSARDTRGGHQPQHF	TGCAGTGCCAGAGACACCAGGGGGGGGCACCAGCCCCAGCATTTT
12	TRBV27	TRBJ2-7	-	TRBD1	CATGTGGYEQYF	TGTGCCACCGGGACAGGGGGTTACGAGCAGTACTTC
15	TRBV4-3	TRBJ2-4	-	-	CASSQDPGTKNIQYF	TGCGCCAGCAGCCAAGATCCGGGCACCAAAAACATTCAGTACTTC
13	TRBV7-2	TRBJ2-5	once	-	CASSLRQRETQYF	TGTGCCAGCAGCTTACGACAGAGAGAGACCCAGTACTTC
15	TRBV6-5	TRBJ1-2	-	-	CASSSQPDPGYGYTF	TGTGCCAGCAGTTCACAACCGGATCCCGGCTATGGCTACACCTTC
15	TRBV19	TRBJ2-2	-	TRBD2	CASSILAGHTGELFF	TGTGCCAGTAGTATCCTAGCGGGCCACACCGGGGAGCTGTTTTTT
13	TRBV29-1	TRBJ2-7	-	-	CSVPGEDSYEQYF	TGCAGCGTCCCCGGGGAAGACTCCTACGAGCAGTACTTC
14	TRBV5-1	TRBJ2-2	-	TRBD1	CASSFQGAVGELFF	TGCGCCAGCAGCTTCCAGGGGGCGGTCGGGGAGCTGTTTTTT
15	TRBV7-9	TRBJ2-1	-	TRBD2	CASSLYSPGGNEQFF	TGTGCCAGCAGCTTATATTCACCGGGGGGCAATGAGCAGTTCTTC
15	TRBV20-1	TRBJ2-7	few	TRBD2	CSARQLAGAYYEQYF	TGCAGTGCTAGACAGCTAGCGGGAGCATACTACGAGCAGTACTTC
16	TRBV7-9	TRBJ1-1	-	TRBD1	CASSPWTGRRDTEAFF	TGTGCCAGCAGCCCATGGACAGGAAGGAGGGACACTGAAGCTTTCTTT
18	TRBV28	TRBJ2-7	-	TRBD1	CASSFYLYRGTQGYEQYF	TGTGCCAGCAGTTTTTATTTATACAGGGGGACACAAGGCTACGAGCAGTACTTC
16	TRBV20-1	TRBJ2-7	-	TRBD2	CSARDFVLGTSREQYF	TGCAGTGCTAGAGATTTTGTTCTTGGGACTAGTCGCGAGCAGTACTTC
14	TRBV20-1	TRBJ2-5	-	-	CSARAGGDQETQYF	TGCAGTGCTAGAGCGGGTGGGGACCAAGAGACCCAGTACTTC
18	TRBV19	TRBJ1-5	-	TRBD1	CASSIDRTRGLGNQPQHF	TGTGCCAGTAGTATAGATCGAACGAGGGGGCTCGGCAATCAGCCCCAGCATTTT
15	TRBV5-1	TRBJ2-2	-	-	CASSLDPPPTGELFF	TGCGCCAGCAGCTTAGACCCGCCACCCACCGGGGAGCTGTTTTTT
14	TRBV5-1	TRBJ1-2	-	-	CASSFGSPNYGYTF	TGCGCCAGCAGCTTTGGCAGCCCTAACTATGGCTACACCTTC
14	TRBV7-2	TRBJ1-2	-	TRBD1	CASSLGPGQGLLFF	TGTGCCAGCAGCTTAGGTCCGGGACAGGGGCTACTTTTCTTC
20	TRBV20-1	TRBJ2-3	-	TRBD2	CSARARGSGRAELITDTQYF	TGCAGTGCTAGAGCTCGAGGGAGCGGGAGGGCCGAGCTCATCACAGATACGCAGTATTTT
14	TRBV11-1	TRBJ2-1	-	TRBD2	CASSSQRGRDEQFF	TGTGCCAGCAGCTCCCAGCGGGGCCGGGATGAGCAGTTCTTC
13	TRBV7-6	TRBJ2-3	-	-	CASSALSTDTQYF	TGTGCCAGCAGCGCCCTAAGCACAGATACGCAGTATTTT
13	TRBV18	TRBJ2-3	-	-	CASSPPVTDTQYF	TGTGCCAGCTCACCACCGGTCACAGATACGCAGTATTTT
18	TRBV6-1	TRBJ2-2	-	-	CASSKRRGPIGHTGELFF	TGTGCCAGCAGTAAACGTCGGGGGCCCATTGGCCACACCGGGGAGCTGTTTTTT
15	TRBV9	TRBJ1-6	-	TRBD1	CASSVDAGGNSPLHF	TGTGCCAGCAGCGTAGACGCAGGGGGCAATTCACCCCTCCACTTT
16	TRBV7-5	TRBJ1-2	-	-	CISVPEAVSGNYGCTF	-
13	TRBV5-4	TRBJ2-2	-	TRBD1	CASSSDRAGELFF	TGTGCCAGCAGCTCCGACAGGGCCGGGGAGCTGTTTTTT
15	TRBV19	TRBJ2-3	-	-	CASSVQGEGVDTQYF	TGTGCCAGTAGTGTTCAGGGTGAAGGTGTTGATACGCAGTATTTT
15	TRBV19	TRBJ1-5	few	-	CASSPRQDLTQPQHF	TGTGCCAGTAGTCCACGACAGGACCTTACTCAGCCCCAGCATTTT
17	TRBV19	TRBJ2-7	few	TRBD2	CASSIAPGLAAPYEQYF	TGTGCCAGTAGTATTGCCCCCGGACTAGCAGCCCCCTACGAGCAGTACTTC
12	TRBV28	TRBJ1-3	-	-	CASTFSRNTIYF	TGTGCCAGCACTTTCAGCCGAAACACCATATATTTT
15	TRBV20-1	TRBJ2-5	-	TRBD1	CSATGPRQGSRTQYF	TGCAGTGCTACCGGACCTAGACAGGGCTCAAGGACCCAGTACTTC
15	TRBV20-1	TRBJ1-2	few	-	CSADNRRSRNYGYTF	TGCAGTGCTGACAATCGACGGAGTCGGAACTATGGCTACACCTTC
14	TRBV29-1	TRBJ1-2	-	TRBD1	CSVALDRGFYGYTF	TGCAGCGTGGCACTGGACAGGGGATTCTATGGCTACACCTTC
15	TRBV28	TRBJ1-2	once	-	CASREGGGTGYGYTF	TGTGCCAGCAGGGAGGGGGGAGGAACAGGATATGGCTACACCTTC
15	TRBV6-1	TRBJ2-2	medium-sized	-	CASKVEAQATGELFF	TGTGCCAGCAAAGTTGAGGCCCAGGCCACCGGGGAGCTGTTTTTT
16	TRBV7-9	TRBJ2-7	-	TRBD2	CASSSGGGPINYEQYF	TGTGCCAGCAGCTCGGGGGGAGGGCCTATTAACTACGAGCAGTACTTC
16	TRBV11-2	TRBJ1-1	-	TRBD1	CASSPDRGLVDTEAFF	TGTGCCAGCAGCCCGGACAGGGGGCTGGTAGATACTGAAGCTTTCTTT
15	TRBV5-3	TRBJ2-7	once	-	CARSLEGGTVYEQYF	TGTGCCAGAAGCTTGGAGGGCGGGACCGTATACGAGCAGTACTTC
14	TRBV2	TRBJ1-5	-	-	CASDIGPVNQPQHF	TGTGCCAGCGACATAGGGCCGGTTAATCAGCCCCAGCATTTT
14	TRBV20-1	TRBJ2-7	-	TRBD2	CSAQTSGNTYEQYF	TGCAGTGCCCAGACTAGCGGCAATACCTACGAGCAGTACTTC
15	TRBV6-1	TRBJ2-5	few	-	CASSPQGRNQETQYF	TGTGCCAGCAGTCCCCAAGGACGGAACCAAGAGACCCAGTACTTC
15	TRBV15	TRBJ2-7	-	TRBD1	CATSRALTGGYEQYF	TGTGCCACCAGCAGAGCCCTGACAGGGGGCTACGAGCAGTACTTC
18	TRBV7-9	TRBJ2-1	few	TRBD2	CASGPGLAGPSSYNEQFF	TGTGCCAGCGGACCGGGACTAGCGGGCCCTAGCTCCTACAATGAGCAGTTCTTC
13	TRBV20-1	TRBJ2-7	once	-	CSAMARGEVEQYF	TGCAGTGCTATGGCCAGGGGAGAGGTCGAGCAGTACTTC
12	TRBV30	TRBJ1-2	once	-	CAWSPRAHGYTF	TGTGCCTGGAGTCCCAGGGCGCATGGCTACACCTTC
13	TRBV5-4	TRBJ2-3	once	-	CASSFQGGDTQYF	TGTGCCAGCAGCTTTCAGGGGGGAGATACGCAGTATTTT
17	TRBV5-1	TRBJ2-6	-	-	CASSLAQAHSGANVLTF	TGCGCCAGCAGCTTGGCTCAGGCTCACTCTGGGGCCAACGTCCTGACTTTC
12	TRBV20-1	TRBJ1-2	-	-	CTGLGGASGYTF	TGCACCGGGCTTGGGGGGGCGAGTGGCTACACCTTC